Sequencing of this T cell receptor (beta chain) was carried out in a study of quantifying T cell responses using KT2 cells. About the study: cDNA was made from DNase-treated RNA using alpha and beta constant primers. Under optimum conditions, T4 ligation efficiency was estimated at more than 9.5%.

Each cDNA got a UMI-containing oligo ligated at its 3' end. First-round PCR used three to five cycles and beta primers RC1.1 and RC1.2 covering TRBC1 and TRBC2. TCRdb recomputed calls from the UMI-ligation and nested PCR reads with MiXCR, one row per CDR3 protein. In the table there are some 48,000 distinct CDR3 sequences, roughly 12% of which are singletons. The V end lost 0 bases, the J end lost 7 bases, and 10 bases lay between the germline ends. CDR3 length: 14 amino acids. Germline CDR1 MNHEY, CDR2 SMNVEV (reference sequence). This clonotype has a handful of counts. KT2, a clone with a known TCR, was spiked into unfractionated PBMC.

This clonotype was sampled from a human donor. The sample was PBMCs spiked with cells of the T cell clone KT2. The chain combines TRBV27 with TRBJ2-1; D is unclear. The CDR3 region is CASSLSSQGNEQFF. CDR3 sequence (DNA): TGTGCCAGCAGTTTATCGTCCCAAGGGAATGAGCAGTTCTTC.